Described below is a single TCR beta chain sequence and its context. The germline V gene has CDR1 MGHDK and CDR2 SYGVNS. V lost 4 bases to trimming and J lost 6 bases, with 11 bases between them. This CDR3 spans 13 amino acids. This specimen belongs to a study of blood T cell repertoires in COVID-19. Sequencing was performed with immunoSEQ multiplex PCR; in TCRdb, only in-frame clones are kept and a portion is missing. The table lists about 42,000 clones, around 83% of them singletons. V and J are TRBV25-1 and TRBJ2-3; perhaps TRBD2 as D (5 bases). The sequence came from a man between 65 and 80 years old with acute or convalescent COVID-19. The sequenced sample consisted of peripheral blood. The CDR3 DNA sequence: TGTGCCAGCAGTGGGGGAGCATGGGATACGCAGTATTTT. Amino acid sequence: CASSGGAWDTQYF.